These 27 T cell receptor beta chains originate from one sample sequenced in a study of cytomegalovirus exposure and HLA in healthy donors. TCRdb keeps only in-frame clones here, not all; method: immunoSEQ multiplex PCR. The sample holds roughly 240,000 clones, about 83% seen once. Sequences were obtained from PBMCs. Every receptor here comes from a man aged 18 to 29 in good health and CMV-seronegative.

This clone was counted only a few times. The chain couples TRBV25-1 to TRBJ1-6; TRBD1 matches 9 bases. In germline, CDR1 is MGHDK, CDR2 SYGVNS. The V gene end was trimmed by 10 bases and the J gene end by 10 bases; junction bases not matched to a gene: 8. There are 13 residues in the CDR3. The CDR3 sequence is CATAGQGPSPLHF. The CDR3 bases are TGTGCCACCGCGGGACAGGGTCCCTCACCCCTCCACTTT.

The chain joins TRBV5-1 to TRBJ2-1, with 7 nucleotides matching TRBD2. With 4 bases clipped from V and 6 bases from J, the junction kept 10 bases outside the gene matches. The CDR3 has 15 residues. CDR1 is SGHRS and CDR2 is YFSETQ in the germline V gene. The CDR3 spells CASSPEGPGGNEQFF. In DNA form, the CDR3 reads TGCGCCAGCAGCCCCGAAGGCCCGGGGGGCAATGAGCAGTTCTTC.

CDR3 sequence reads: CASSHGGINEKLFF. DNA for the CDR3: TGTGCCAGCAGCCATGGAGGGATTAATGAAAAACTGTTTTTT. The J gene is TRBJ1-4, the V gene TRBV14; D remains ambiguous. The CDR3 has 14 amino acids. The germline V gene encodes CDR1 SGHDN and CDR2 FVKESK. Trimming shortened V by 3 bases and J by 4 bases, and 9 bases separated the two germline ends.

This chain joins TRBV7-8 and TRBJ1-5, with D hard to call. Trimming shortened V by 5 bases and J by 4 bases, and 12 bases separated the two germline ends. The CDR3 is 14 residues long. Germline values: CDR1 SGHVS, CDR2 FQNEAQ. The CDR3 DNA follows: TGTGCCAGCAGCCACGATCTAGAGAATCAGCCCCAGCATTTT. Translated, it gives CASSHDLENQPQHF. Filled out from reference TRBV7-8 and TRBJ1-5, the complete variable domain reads GAGVSQSPRYKVAKRGQDVALRCDPISGHVSLFWYQQALGQGPEFLTYFQNEAQLDKSGLPSDRFFAERPEGSVSTLKIQRTQQEDSAVYLCASSHDLENQPQHFGDGTRLSIL.

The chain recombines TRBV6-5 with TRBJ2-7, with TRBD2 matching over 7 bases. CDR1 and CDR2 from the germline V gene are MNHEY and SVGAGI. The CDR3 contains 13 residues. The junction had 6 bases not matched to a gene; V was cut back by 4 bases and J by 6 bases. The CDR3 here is CASSSQAGIEQYF. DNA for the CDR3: TGTGCCAGCAGTTCCCAAGCGGGGATCGAGCAGTACTTC.

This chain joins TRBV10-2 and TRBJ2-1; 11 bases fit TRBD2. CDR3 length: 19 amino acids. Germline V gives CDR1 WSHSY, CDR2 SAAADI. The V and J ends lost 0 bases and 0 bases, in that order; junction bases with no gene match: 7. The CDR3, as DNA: TGCGCCAGCAGTGAGTCGAAGGGACTAGCGGTGGGCTCCTACAATGAGCAGTTCTTC. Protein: CASSESKGLAVGSYNEQFF.

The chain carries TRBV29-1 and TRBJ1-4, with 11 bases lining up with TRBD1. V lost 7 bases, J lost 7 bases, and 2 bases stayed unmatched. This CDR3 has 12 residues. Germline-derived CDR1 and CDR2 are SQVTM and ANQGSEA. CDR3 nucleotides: TGCAGCGCTGGGACAGGGGGTGAAAAACTGTTTTTT. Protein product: CSAGTGGEKLFF. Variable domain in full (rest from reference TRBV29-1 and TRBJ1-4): SAVISQKPSRDICQRGTSLTIQCQVDSQVTMMFWYRQQPGQSLTLIATANQGSEATYESGFVIDKFPISRPNLTFSTLTVSNMSPEDSSIYLCSAGTGGEKLFFGSGTQLSVL.

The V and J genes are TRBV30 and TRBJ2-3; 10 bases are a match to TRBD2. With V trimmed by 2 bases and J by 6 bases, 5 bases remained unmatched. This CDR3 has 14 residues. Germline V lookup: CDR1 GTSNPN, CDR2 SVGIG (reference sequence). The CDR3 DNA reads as TGTGCCTGGAGTAGTGGACTAGCGGTCGATACGCAGTATTTT. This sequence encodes CAWSSGLAVDTQYF.

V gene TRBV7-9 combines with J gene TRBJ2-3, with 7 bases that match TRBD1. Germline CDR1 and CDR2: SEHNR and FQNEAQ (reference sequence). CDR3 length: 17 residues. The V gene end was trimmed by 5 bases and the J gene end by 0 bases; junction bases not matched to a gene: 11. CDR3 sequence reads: CASSPRDPQGSTDTQYF. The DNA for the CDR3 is TGTGCCAGCAGCCCCAGAGACCCACAGGGGAGCACAGATACGCAGTATTTT.

For the CDR3, the DNA is TGTGCCAGCACTAAAGCGGGCCAAGAGACCCAGTACTTC. Protein sequence: CASTKAGQETQYF. J is TRBJ2-5 and V is TRBV7-9, with D tentatively TRBD2 (6 bases). CDR1 is SEHNR, CDR2 FQNEAQ, per germline (reference sequence). This CDR3 region has 13 residues. V lost 7 bases and J lost 1, with 10 bases in between.

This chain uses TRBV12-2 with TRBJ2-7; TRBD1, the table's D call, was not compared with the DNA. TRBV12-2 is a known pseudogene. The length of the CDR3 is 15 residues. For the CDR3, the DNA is TGTGCAAGTCGCCTACACCATCAACAGGGCTGCGAGCAGTACTTC. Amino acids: CASRLHHQQGCEQYF.

The DNA of the CDR3 is TGCGCCAGCAGCTTGGTACAGGGGGCTGGGAACACTGAAGCTTTCTTT. Translating it yields CASSLVQGAGNTEAFF. This chain links TRBV5-1 with TRBJ1-1; TRBD1 agrees at 9 bases. The CDR3 has 16 amino acids. Trimming cost V 0 bases and J 1 base; bases outside gene matches: 4. Per germline, CDR1 SGHRS and CDR2 YFSETQ.

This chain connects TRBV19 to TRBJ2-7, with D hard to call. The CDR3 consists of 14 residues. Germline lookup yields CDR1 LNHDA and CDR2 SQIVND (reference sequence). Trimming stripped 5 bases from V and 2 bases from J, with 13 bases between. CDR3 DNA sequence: TGTGCCAGTAGTCAAGCGCGAGACCCCTACGAGCAGTACTTC. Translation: CASSQARDPYEQYF.

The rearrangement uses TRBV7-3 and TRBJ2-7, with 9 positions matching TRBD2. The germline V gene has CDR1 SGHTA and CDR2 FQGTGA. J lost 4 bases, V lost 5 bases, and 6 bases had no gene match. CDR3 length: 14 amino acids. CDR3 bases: TGTGCCAGCAGCGAAGCGGGAGGAAGATACGAGCAGTACTTC. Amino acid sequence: CASSEAGGRYEQYF.

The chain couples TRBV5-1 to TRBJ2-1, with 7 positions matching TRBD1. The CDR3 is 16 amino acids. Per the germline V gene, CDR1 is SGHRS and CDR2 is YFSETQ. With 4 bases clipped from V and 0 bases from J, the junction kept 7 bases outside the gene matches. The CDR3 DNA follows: TGCGCCAGCAGCCAAAGACAGGGAAGCTCCTACAATGAGCAGTTCTTC. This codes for CASSQRQGSSYNEQFF.

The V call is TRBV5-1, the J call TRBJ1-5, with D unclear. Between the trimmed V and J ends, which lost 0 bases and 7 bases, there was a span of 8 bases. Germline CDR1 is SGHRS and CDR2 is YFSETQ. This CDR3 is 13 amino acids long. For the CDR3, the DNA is TGCGCCAGCAGCTTGGGCGAATCCCAGCCCCAGCATTTT. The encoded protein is CASSLGESQPQHF.

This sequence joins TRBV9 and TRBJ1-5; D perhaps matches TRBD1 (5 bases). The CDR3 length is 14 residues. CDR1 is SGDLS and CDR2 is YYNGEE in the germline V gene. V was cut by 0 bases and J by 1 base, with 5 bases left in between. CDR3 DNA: TGTGCCAGCAGCGTAGGACAGAGCAATCAGCCCCAGCATTTT. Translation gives CASSVGQSNQPQHF.

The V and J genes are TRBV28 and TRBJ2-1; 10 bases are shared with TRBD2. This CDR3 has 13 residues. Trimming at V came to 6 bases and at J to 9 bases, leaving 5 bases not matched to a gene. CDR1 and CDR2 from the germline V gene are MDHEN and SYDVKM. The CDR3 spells CASRSGGAIEQFF. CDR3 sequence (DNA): TGTGCCAGCAGGAGCGGGGGGGCGATTGAGCAGTTCTTC.

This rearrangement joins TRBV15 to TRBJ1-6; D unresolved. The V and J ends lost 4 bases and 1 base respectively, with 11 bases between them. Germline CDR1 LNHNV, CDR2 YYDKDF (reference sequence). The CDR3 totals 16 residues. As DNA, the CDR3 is TGTGCCACCAGCACAACACGGGATTCCTATAATTCACCCCTCCACTTT. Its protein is CATSTTRDSYNSPLHF.

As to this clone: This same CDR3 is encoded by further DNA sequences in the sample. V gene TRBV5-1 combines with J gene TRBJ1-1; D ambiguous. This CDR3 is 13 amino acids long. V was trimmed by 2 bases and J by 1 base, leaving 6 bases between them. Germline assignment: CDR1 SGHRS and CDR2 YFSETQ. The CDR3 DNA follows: TGCGCCAGCAGCTTAGGAGGGAACACTGAAGCTTTCTTT. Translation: CASSLGGNTEAFF.

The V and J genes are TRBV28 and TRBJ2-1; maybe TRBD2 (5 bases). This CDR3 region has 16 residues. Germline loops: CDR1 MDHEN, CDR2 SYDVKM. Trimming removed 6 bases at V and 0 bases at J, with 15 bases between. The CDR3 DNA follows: TGTGCCAGCAGGGAACCCGGACTCACCTCCTACAATGAGCAGTTCTTC. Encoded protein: CASREPGLTSYNEQFF.

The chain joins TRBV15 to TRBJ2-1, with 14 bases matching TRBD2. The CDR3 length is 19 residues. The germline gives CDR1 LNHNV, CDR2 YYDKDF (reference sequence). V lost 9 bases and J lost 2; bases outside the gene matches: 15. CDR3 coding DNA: TGTGCCACAAAACTTTTAGGGACTAGCGGGAGTAAGCCCTACAATGAGCAGTTCTTC. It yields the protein CATKLLGTSGSKPYNEQFF.

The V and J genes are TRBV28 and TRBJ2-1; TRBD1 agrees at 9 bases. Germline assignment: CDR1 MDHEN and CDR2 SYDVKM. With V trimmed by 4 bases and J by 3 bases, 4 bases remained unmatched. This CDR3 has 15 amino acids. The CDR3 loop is CASSSSGQGYNEQFF. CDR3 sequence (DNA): TGTGCCAGCAGTTCATCGGGACAGGGCTACAATGAGCAGTTCTTC.

CDR3 in DNA: TGTGCCAGCAGCTGGAGGCCGGGACTAGCGGGAGAAACCGGGGAGCTGTTTTTT. Translated, it gives CASSWRPGLAGETGELFF. V gene TRBV5-6 combines with J gene TRBJ2-2, with 14 bases fitting TRBD2. The V gene end was trimmed by 3 bases and the J gene end by 5 bases; junction bases not matched to a gene: 9. Looked up from germline, CDR1 is SGHDT and CDR2 is YYEEEE. The CDR3 length is 18 residues.

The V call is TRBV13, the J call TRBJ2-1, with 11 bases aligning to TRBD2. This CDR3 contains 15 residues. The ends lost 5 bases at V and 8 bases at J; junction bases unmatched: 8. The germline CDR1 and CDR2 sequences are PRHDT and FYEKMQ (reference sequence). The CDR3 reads CASSDIAGGPDEQFF. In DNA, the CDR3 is TGTGCCAGCAGCGACATAGCGGGAGGGCCCGATGAGCAGTTCTTC.

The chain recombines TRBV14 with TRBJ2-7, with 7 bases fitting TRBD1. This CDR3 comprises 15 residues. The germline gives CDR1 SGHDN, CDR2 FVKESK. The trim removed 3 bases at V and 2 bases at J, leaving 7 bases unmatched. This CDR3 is CASSQSTGAPYEQYF. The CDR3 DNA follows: TGTGCCAGCAGCCAGTCTACAGGGGCCCCCTACGAGCAGTACTTC.

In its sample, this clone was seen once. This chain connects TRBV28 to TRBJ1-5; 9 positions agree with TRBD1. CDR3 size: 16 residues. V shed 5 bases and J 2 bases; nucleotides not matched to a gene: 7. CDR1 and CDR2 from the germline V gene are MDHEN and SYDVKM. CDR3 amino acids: CASSPLQGARNQPQHF. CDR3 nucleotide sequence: TGTGCCAGCAGTCCTTTACAGGGGGCGCGCAATCAGCCCCAGCATTTT.